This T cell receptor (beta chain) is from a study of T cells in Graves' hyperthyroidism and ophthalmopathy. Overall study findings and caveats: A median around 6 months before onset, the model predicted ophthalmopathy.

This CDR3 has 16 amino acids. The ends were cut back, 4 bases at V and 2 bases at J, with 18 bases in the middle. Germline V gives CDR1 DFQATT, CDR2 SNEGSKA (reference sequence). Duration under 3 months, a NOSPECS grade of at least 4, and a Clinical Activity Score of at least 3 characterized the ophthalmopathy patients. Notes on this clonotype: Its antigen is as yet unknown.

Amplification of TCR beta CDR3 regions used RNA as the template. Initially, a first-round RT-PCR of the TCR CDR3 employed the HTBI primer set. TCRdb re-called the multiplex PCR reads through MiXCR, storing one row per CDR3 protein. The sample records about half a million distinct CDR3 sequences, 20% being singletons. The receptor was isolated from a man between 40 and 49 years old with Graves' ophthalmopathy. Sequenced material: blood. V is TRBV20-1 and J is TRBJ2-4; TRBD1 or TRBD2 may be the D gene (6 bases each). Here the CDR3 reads CSAIKRGPGTKNIQYF. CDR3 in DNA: TGCAGTGCTATAAAACGGGGGCCCGGAACCAAAAACATTCAGTACTTC.